This is a list of T cell receptor beta chains from one sample in a study of OX40 agonist ivuxolimab in advanced cancers. Measured with immunoSEQ multiplex PCR; TCRdb has only the in-frame clones, and not every one. The table records about 90,000 clones, roughly 90% of them present only once. The source material was CD4+ or CD8+ T cells sorted from blood, sampled in a trial of the OX40 agonist ivuxolimab. These receptors all come from an adult with an advanced solid tumor such as melanoma, head and neck, liver or kidney cancer. The CDR3 runs from the conserved cysteine through the conserved F or W. D genes are given only for firm matches.

d_gene: .
j_gene: TRBJ2-4
v_gene: TRBV7-2
CDR3aa: CASSREDGIAKNIQYF

d_gene: TRBD1
j_gene: TRBJ2-1
v_gene: TRBV4-2
CDR3aa: CASSHTRGQGASYNEQFF

d_gene: .
j_gene: TRBJ2-5
v_gene: TRBV5-1
CDR3aa: CASSLGGELETQYF

d_gene: .
j_gene: TRBJ2-1
v_gene: TRBV5-4
CDR3aa: CASSLESHLQFF

d_gene: .
j_gene: TRBJ2-5
v_gene: TRBV9
CDR3aa: CASSVSADGETQYF

d_gene: .
j_gene: TRBJ2-1
v_gene: TRBV29-1
CDR3aa: CSVGLGGWNEQFF

d_gene: .
j_gene: TRBJ2-3
v_gene: TRBV19
CDR3aa: CASSMSPGGTDTQYF

d_gene: TRBD2
j_gene: TRBJ2-7
v_gene: TRBV7-8
CDR3aa: CASSLAKRGAYEQYF

d_gene: .
j_gene: TRBJ2-3
v_gene: TRBV27
CDR3aa: CASSYSTGATDTQYF

d_gene: .
j_gene: TRBJ2-3
v_gene: TRBV29-1
CDR3aa: CSVGPPASTDTQYF

d_gene: .
j_gene: TRBJ1-5
v_gene: TRBV2
CDR3aa: CASAGPLGGNQPQHF

d_gene: .
j_gene: TRBJ2-7
v_gene: TRBV7-2
CDR3aa: CASSFVPLDEQYF

d_gene: .
j_gene: TRBJ1-2
v_gene: TRBV27
CDR3aa: CASKRKGYGYTF

d_gene: TRBD2
j_gene: TRBJ2-2
v_gene: TRBV4-1
CDR3aa: CASSRSAGATGGELFF

d_gene: TRBD2
j_gene: TRBJ2-6
v_gene: TRBV27
CDR3aa: CASSLIGGRALLGANVLTF

d_gene: .
j_gene: TRBJ1-4
v_gene: TRBV7-6
CDR3aa: CASSLGGREKLFF

d_gene: .
j_gene: TRBJ1-4
v_gene: TRBV18
CDR3aa: CASSPGQVGEKLFF

d_gene: .
j_gene: TRBJ1-4
v_gene: TRBV6-1
CDR3aa: CASSEAGGMSEKLFF

d_gene: TRBD1
j_gene: TRBJ2-5
v_gene: TRBV28
CDR3aa: CASSDRGQETQYF

d_gene: TRBD1
j_gene: TRBJ1-5
v_gene: TRBV19
CDR3aa: CASSIVGQGINYWDNQPQHF

d_gene: TRBD2
j_gene: TRBJ2-5
v_gene: TRBV2
CDR3aa: CASCLSGLRGETQYF

d_gene: TRBD1
j_gene: TRBJ2-1
v_gene: TRBV29-1
CDR3aa: CSVMTGGLIWDEQFF

d_gene: .
j_gene: TRBJ2-7
v_gene: TRBV10-3
CDR3aa: CAISARSYEQYF

d_gene: .
j_gene: TRBJ2-1
v_gene: TRBV7-2
CDR3aa: CASRPPGSEQFF

d_gene: TRBD2
j_gene: TRBJ2-7
v_gene: TRBV4-3
CDR3aa: CASSQDWREGSYEQYF

d_gene: TRBD1
j_gene: TRBJ1-3
v_gene: TRBV6-1
CDR3aa: CASSPSYRGRNTIYF

d_gene: .
j_gene: TRBJ2-7
v_gene: TRBV5-1
CDR3aa: CASSLSGGRYEQYF

d_gene: .
j_gene: TRBJ2-7
v_gene: TRBV7-2
CDR3aa: CASSPPSYEQYF

d_gene: .
j_gene: TRBJ2-5
v_gene: TRBV7-9
CDR3aa: CASSPGDGTQYF

d_gene: TRBD1
j_gene: TRBJ2-5
v_gene: TRBV19
CDR3aa: CASSPGQGETQYF

d_gene: TRBD1
j_gene: TRBJ1-4
v_gene: TRBV5-1
CDR3aa: CASSLGGGDEKLFF

d_gene: TRBD2
j_gene: TRBJ2-1
v_gene: TRBV7-2
CDR3aa: CASSLAAGTYNEQFF

d_gene: .
j_gene: TRBJ2-7
v_gene: TRBV28
CDR3aa: CASPPPPGGRGRGESYEQYF

d_gene: .
j_gene: TRBJ2-3
v_gene: TRBV6-1
CDR3aa: CASSREVKGTDTQYF

d_gene: TRBD2
j_gene: TRBJ2-3
v_gene: TRBV10-2
CDR3aa: CASTLLAGGTDTQYF

d_gene: .
j_gene: TRBJ1-4
v_gene: TRBV27
CDR3aa: CASSFLGRGGEKLFF

d_gene: TRBD1
j_gene: TRBJ1-1
v_gene: TRBV5-6
CDR3aa: CASSSGQFMNTEAFF

d_gene: .
j_gene: TRBJ1-2
v_gene: TRBV28
CDR3aa: CASTPSQGLAYGYTF

d_gene: TRBD2
j_gene: TRBJ2-1
v_gene: TRBV18
CDR3aa: CASSFGSGRAGYNEQFF

d_gene: .
j_gene: TRBJ1-3
v_gene: TRBV6-5
CDR3aa: CASSYSVGGSGNTIYF

d_gene: .
j_gene: TRBJ2-1
v_gene: TRBV7-9
CDR3aa: CASSSRGNTDEQFF

d_gene: .
j_gene: TRBJ2-1
v_gene: TRBV25-1
CDR3aa: CASSEYEGLGSYNEQFF

d_gene: .
j_gene: TRBJ2-7
v_gene: TRBV19
CDR3aa: CASSSGHPNEQYF

d_gene: .
j_gene: TRBJ1-1
v_gene: TRBV28
CDR3aa: CASSPGGQAVRRAFF

d_gene: .
j_gene: TRBJ2-3
v_gene: TRBV18
CDR3aa: CASSPLQTRTDTQYF

d_gene: TRBD2
j_gene: TRBJ2-3
v_gene: TRBV10-3
CDR3aa: CAIAASGRVVDTQYF

d_gene: TRBD2
j_gene: TRBJ2-5
v_gene: TRBV6-6
CDR3aa: CASSYAGGGETQYF

d_gene: .
j_gene: TRBJ2-3
v_gene: TRBV11-2
CDR3aa: CASSLDGVPTDTQYF

d_gene: TRBD2
j_gene: TRBJ2-1
v_gene: TRBV6-5
CDR3aa: CASSPGTSLNNEQFF

d_gene: TRBD1
j_gene: TRBJ2-1
v_gene: TRBV5-6
CDR3aa: CASSLLGAPGGRNEQFF

d_gene: TRBD1
j_gene: TRBJ2-2
v_gene: TRBV6-5
CDR3aa: CASGTGGRAGELFF

d_gene: .
j_gene: TRBJ2-5
v_gene: TRBV7-3
CDR3aa: CASSLTVQETQYF